These T cell receptor beta chains were read from a single sample in a study of HIV-infected children after antiretroviral therapy interruption. TCRdb itself ran the 3' RACE reads through MiXCR, one entry per CDR3 protein. The data show fewer than 100,000 distinct CDR3 sequences, with under 8% seen just once and approximately 1.2% held by the top ten. Source: CD45RA+ CD4+ T cells from PBMCs, pooled from several time points, taken from a donor given antiretroviral therapy, either interrupted or continuous. The receptors shown here come from a pool of human donors with HIV. Each CDR3 is given with its conserved first and last residue. The order of the fields is V gene, clone size, J gene, D gene, CDR3 DNA, CDR3 protein. D genes are given only for firm matches. Rows give clone size only sometimes, using once, few, many, or a class for an expanded clone.

V gene: TRBV4-2
clone size: few
J gene: TRBJ1-3
D gene: TRBD1
CDR3 DNA: TGTGCCAGCAGCGGAGGGACAGCTGGAAACACCATATATTTT
CDR3 protein: CASSGGTAGNTIYF

V gene: TRBV29-1
clone size: NA
J gene: TRBJ2-7
D gene: NA
CDR3 DNA: TGCAGCGGTGATACACCTTCCTACGAGCAGTACTTC
CDR3 protein: CSGDTPSYEQYF

V gene: TRBV29-1
clone size: many
J gene: TRBJ2-1
D gene: NA
CDR3 DNA: TGCAGCGTCCTGATTGGAGGGTACGGGGACAATGAGCAGTTCTTC
CDR3 protein: CSVLIGGYGDNEQFF

V gene: TRBV5-1
clone size: many
J gene: TRBJ2-7
D gene: NA
CDR3 DNA: TGCGCCAGCAGCTTTGAAGGGTACTACGAGCAGTACTTC
CDR3 protein: CASSFEGYYEQYF

V gene: TRBV15
clone size: NA
J gene: TRBJ2-7
D gene: NA
CDR3 DNA: TGTGCCACCAGCAGAGACCAGGGTAGGGGCGAGCAGTACTTC
CDR3 protein: CATSRDQGRGEQYF

V gene: TRBV3-1
clone size: many
J gene: TRBJ2-5
D gene: NA
CDR3 DNA: TGTGCCAGTTCAAGGGGATTGCAGGGGTCGGGGAAAGAGACCCAGTACTTC
CDR3 protein: CASSRGLQGSGKETQYF

V gene: TRBV20-1
clone size: many
J gene: TRBJ2-3
D gene: NA
CDR3 DNA: TGCAGTGCTTTTAGCGAAACTAGCACAGATACGCAGTATTTT
CDR3 protein: CSAFSETSTDTQYF

V gene: TRBV6-5
clone size: many
J gene: TRBJ2-1
D gene: TRBD2
CDR3 DNA: TGTGCCAGCAGAGCACTAGCGGGAGTGTACAATGAGCAGTTCTTC
CDR3 protein: CASRALAGVYNEQFF

V gene: TRBV18
clone size: many
J gene: TRBJ1-2
D gene: NA
CDR3 DNA: TGTGCCAGCTCACCAGCTACCGGCGATGGCTACACCTTC
CDR3 protein: CASSPATGDGYTF

V gene: TRBV7-2
clone size: many
J gene: TRBJ2-7
D gene: NA
CDR3 DNA: TGTGCCAGCAGCTTCGGCCAGGGCCCCTACGAGCAGTACTTC
CDR3 protein: CASSFGQGPYEQYF

V gene: TRBV10-3
clone size: once
J gene: TRBJ2-7
D gene: NA
CDR3 DNA: TGTGCCATCAGTCCGGGGCGACTTCTCGGCCACGAGCAGTACTTC
CDR3 protein: CAISPGRLLGHEQYF

V gene: TRBV7-9
clone size: many
J gene: TRBJ1-1
D gene: NA
CDR3 DNA: TGTGCCAGCAGCTTAGCTGGCCCTCGGGCTTTCTTT
CDR3 protein: CASSLAGPRAFF

V gene: TRBV12-3/TRBV12-4
clone size: many
J gene: TRBJ2-7
D gene: TRBD2
CDR3 DNA: TGTGCCAGCAGTGGAGAGGGACTAGCGGATGCCTACGAGCAGTACTTC
CDR3 protein: CASSGEGLADAYEQYF

V gene: TRBV27
clone size: NA
J gene: TRBJ2-3
D gene: TRBD2
CDR3 DNA: TGTGCCAGCAGGACTAGCGGCCCTAGCACAGATACGCAGTATTTT
CDR3 protein: CASRTSGPSTDTQYF

V gene: TRBV2
clone size: NA
J gene: TRBJ1-1
D gene: NA
CDR3 DNA: TGTGCCAGCAGTTTCGACCAAGGACAGATTGAAGCTTTCTTT
CDR3 protein: CASSFDQGQIEAFF

V gene: TRBV5-2
clone size: once
J gene: TRBJ2-1
D gene: NA
CDR3 DNA: TGTGCCAGCCGAGACAGAGTCTACAATGAGCAGTTCTTC
CDR3 protein: CASRDRVYNEQFF

V gene: TRBV7-9
clone size: many
J gene: TRBJ2-1
D gene: NA
CDR3 DNA: TGTGCCAGCAGCAGGACCCCCAATGAGCAGTTCTTC
CDR3 protein: CASSRTPNEQFF

V gene: TRBV5-1
clone size: many
J gene: TRBJ2-5
D gene: NA
CDR3 DNA: TGCGCCAGCAGCTCGCCAGAAAGACAGGGAGGAGAGACCCAGTACTTC
CDR3 protein: CASSSPERQGGETQYF

V gene: TRBV6-5
clone size: many
J gene: TRBJ1-3
D gene: NA
CDR3 DNA: TGTGCCAGCAGAGACAGGTTCTCTGGAAACACCATATATTTT
CDR3 protein: CASRDRFSGNTIYF

V gene: TRBV29-1
clone size: many
J gene: TRBJ2-1
D gene: TRBD2
CDR3 DNA: TGCAGCGTAGAAGCGGGAGTACTGGGGAATGAGCAGTTCTTC
CDR3 protein: CSVEAGVLGNEQFF

V gene: TRBV10-2
clone size: few
J gene: TRBJ1-1
D gene: TRBD1
CDR3 DNA: TGCGCCAGCAGTTTGGGACAGGAGGGAACTGAAGCTTTCTTT
CDR3 protein: CASSLGQEGTEAFF

V gene: TRBV7-2
clone size: many
J gene: TRBJ2-2
D gene: TRBD2
CDR3 DNA: TGTGCCAGCAGCTTAAGGGGACTACCGAACACCGGGGAGCTGTTTTTT
CDR3 protein: CASSLRGLPNTGELFF

V gene: TRBV7-9
clone size: few
J gene: TRBJ1-6
D gene: NA
CDR3 DNA: TGTGCCAGCCGTCCTTCTCAGGGCTTGGGATCACCCCTCCACTTT
CDR3 protein: CASRPSQGLGSPLHF

V gene: TRBV2
clone size: many
J gene: TRBJ1-1
D gene: TRBD1
CDR3 DNA: TGTGCCAGCAGAACGGACAGGGCTAGCACTGAAGCTTTCTTT
CDR3 protein: CASRTDRASTEAFF

V gene: TRBV29-1
clone size: few
J gene: TRBJ1-1
D gene: NA
CDR3 DNA: TGCAGCGTTGAAGGCCGCCTCGGACTTGGAAGGACTGAAGCTTTCTTT
CDR3 protein: CSVEGRLGLGRTEAFF

V gene: TRBV12-3/TRBV12-4
clone size: NA
J gene: TRBJ2-3
D gene: NA
CDR3 DNA: TGTGCCAGCAGTTTAGATGACCAAGCGCAGTATTTT
CDR3 protein: CASSLDDQAQYF

V gene: TRBV5-1
clone size: NA
J gene: TRBJ1-4
D gene: NA
CDR3 DNA: TGCGCCAGCAGCCTGGACCCAGGGGCTGAAAAACTGTTTTTT
CDR3 protein: CASSLDPGAEKLFF

V gene: TRBV12-3/TRBV12-4
clone size: many
J gene: TRBJ1-5
D gene: NA
CDR3 DNA: TGTGCCAGCAGTTTAGCCGGGACACCGGCCCCCCAGCATTTT
CDR3 protein: CASSLAGTPAPQHF

V gene: TRBV20-1
clone size: few
J gene: TRBJ2-2
D gene: NA
CDR3 DNA: TGCAGTGCTAGCAGGGACACCGGGGAGCTGTTTTTT
CDR3 protein: CSASRDTGELFF

V gene: TRBV20-1
clone size: many
J gene: TRBJ1-1
D gene: NA
CDR3 DNA: TGCAGTGCTTTAGGCAGCTTGAACACTGAAGCTTTCTTT
CDR3 protein: CSALGSLNTEAFF